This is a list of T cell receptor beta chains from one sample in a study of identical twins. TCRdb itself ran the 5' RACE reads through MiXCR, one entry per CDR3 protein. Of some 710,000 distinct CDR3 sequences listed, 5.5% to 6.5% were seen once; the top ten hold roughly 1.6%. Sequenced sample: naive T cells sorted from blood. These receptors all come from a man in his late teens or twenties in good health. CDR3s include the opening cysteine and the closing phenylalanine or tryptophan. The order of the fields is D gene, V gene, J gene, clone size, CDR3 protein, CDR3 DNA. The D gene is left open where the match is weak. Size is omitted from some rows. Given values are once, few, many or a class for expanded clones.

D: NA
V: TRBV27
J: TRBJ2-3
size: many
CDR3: CASSPPLADTQYF
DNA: TGTGCCAGCAGCCCCCCTCTCGCAGATACGCAGTATTTT

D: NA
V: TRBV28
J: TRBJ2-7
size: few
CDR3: CAGQGGIHYEQYF
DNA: TGTGCCGGACAAGGGGGGATCCACTACGAGCAGTACTTC

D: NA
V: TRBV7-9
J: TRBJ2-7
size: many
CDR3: CASSSSSPYEQYF
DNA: TGTGCCAGCAGCTCCTCCTCTCCCTACGAGCAGTACTTC

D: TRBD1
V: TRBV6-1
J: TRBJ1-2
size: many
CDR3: CASSDKADRTYGYTF
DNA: TGTGCCAGCAGTGACAAGGCGGACAGGACCTATGGCTACACCTTC

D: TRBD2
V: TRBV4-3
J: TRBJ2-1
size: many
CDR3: CASSQVAGGNNEQFF
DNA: TGCGCCAGCAGCCAAGTGGCGGGGGGTAACAATGAGCAGTTCTTC

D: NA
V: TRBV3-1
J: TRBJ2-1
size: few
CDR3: CASSHFQAREQFF
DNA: TGTGCCAGCAGCCATTTTCAAGCCCGAGAGCAGTTCTTC

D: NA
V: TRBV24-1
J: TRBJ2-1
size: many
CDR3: CATSDTVGPTYNEQFF
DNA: TGTGCCACCAGTGACACGGTCGGGCCAACCTACAATGAGCAGTTCTTC

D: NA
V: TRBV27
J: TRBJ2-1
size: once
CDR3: CASSTFLRESYNEHFF
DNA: TGTGCCAGCAGTACTTTCCTACGGGAGTCCTACAATGAGCATTTCTTC

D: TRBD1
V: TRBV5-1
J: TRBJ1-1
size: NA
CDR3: CASSWEGDRDYTEAFF
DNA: TGCGCCAGCAGCTGGGAAGGGGACAGGGACTACACTGAAGCTTTCTTT

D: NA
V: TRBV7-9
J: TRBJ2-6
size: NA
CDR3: CASSGESGAGANVLTF
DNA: TGTGCCAGCAGCGGAGAATCGGGTGCTGGGGCCAACGTCCTGACTTTC

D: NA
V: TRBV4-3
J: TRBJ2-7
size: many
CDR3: CASSQGGAGSYEQYF
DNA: TGCGCCAGCAGCCAAGGGGGGGCCGGGTCCTACGAGCAGTACTTC